This TCR beta chain was identified during a study of cytomegalovirus exposure and HLA in healthy donors. Points on this clone: As yet, its antigen is unknown.

PCR primers comprised 60 Vbeta and 13 Jbeta primers. Here immunoSEQ multiplex PCR was the method, and the copy in TCRdb shows in-frame clones only, minus some. This sample has 160,000 or so clones, with less than 90% found just once. Notes on the study in general: The authors assumed roughly uniform sequencing depth across donors for presence/absence analyses.

The CDR3 is 17 residues long. CDR1 and CDR2 (germline): MDHEN, SYDVKM. The V segment lost 5 bases and the J segment 4 bases; nucleotides outside the gene matches: 13. The rearrangement joins TRBV28 to TRBJ2-2; 7 bases map to TRBD1. The sample taken for sequencing was PBMCs. This clonotype was obtained from a young woman in good health and CMV-seronegative. For the CDR3, the DNA is TGTGCCAGCAGTCCAAAGACAGGGCGATCCACCACCGGGGAGCTGTTTTTT. Its translation is CASSPKTGRSTTGELFF.